This T cell receptor beta chain is from a study of CD8 T cells in ankylosing spondylitis. In its sample, this clonotype was seen many times. The antigen is unknown. Germline assignment: CDR1 SGDLS and CDR2 YYNGEE. Trimming at V came to 1 base and at J to 4 bases, leaving 3 bases not matched to a gene. This CDR3 has 16 amino acids. Whole-study results and caveats: Reactive arthritis synovial fluid and blood were previously reported to contain some motif variants. Several highly homologous variants made up a TCR beta motif, and this motif appeared characteristic of ankylosing spondylitis blood. There was reportedly significant enrichment of clones that were disease-linked in matched ankylosing spondylitis synovial fluid.

TCRdb ran MiXCR on the 5' RACE reads and lists one entry per CDR3 protein. The data show about 230,000 distinct CDR3 sequences, 8% to 9% seen once. The sequenced material came from blood, either unsorted or a sorted T cell fraction (not recorded which). This clonotype originated in a female donor with ankylosing spondylitis or in good health (not recorded which). V usage is TRBV9 and J usage is TRBJ2-5; 14 bases line up with TRBD2. The CDR3 region is CASSVQGLAGGETQYF. The CDR3 region has the DNA TGTGCCAGCAGCGTACAAGGACTAGCGGGAGGAGAGACCCAGTACTTC.